This T cell receptor (beta chain) was captured by sequencing in a study of T cell responses to AZD1222 COVID-19 vaccine. Study outcomes and limitations: Spike was spanned by vaccine-associated CD4 TCRs, which were dominant at 160-218 and 743-854. Females outnumbered males among donors, who were mostly white British; clonal diversity was possibly underestimated. The peak T cell response came first, and repertoires were sampled only after it. Among AZD1222 vaccinees, only six or seven were seropositive at baseline.

On this clone itself: Antigen unknown.

TCRdb keeps only in-frame clones here, not all; method: immunoSEQ multiplex PCR. The table lists 100,000 or so clones, around nine tenths of them singletons. Trimming took off 2 bases at V and 9 bases at J, with 17 bases between the two ends. Germline lookup yields CDR1 LNHDA and CDR2 SQIVND (reference sequence). The CDR3 runs to 14 residues. This sequence originates from an adult in good health. The sample here was peripheral blood, taken on day 0 of AZD1222 vaccination. The genes are TRBV19 and TRBJ2-7; the D gene could be TRBD1 or TRBD2 (5 bases each). The CDR3 nucleotides read TGTGCCAGTAGTATAACGGGGTTGGGGGTTGGGCAGTACTTC. It encodes CASSITGLGVGQYF.